This T cell receptor beta chain is drawn from a study of beta chain features in type 1 diabetes. Study observations and caveats: There was a possibility that cDNA sequencing over-represented cells with high TCR expression.

CDR3 length: 16 residues. Per the germline V gene, CDR1 is SNHLY and CDR2 is FYNNEI. Trimming removed 6 bases from V and 1 base from J, with 17 bases in between. Notes on this clone: No antigen is known for it.

Of the isolated RNA, all was reverse transcribed, and so the sequenced material was expressed TCRB transcripts. Clones were read by immunoSEQ multiplex PCR, and TCRdb kept only the in-frame ones, dropping some. The table has some 410,000 clones, approximately 15% seen once. The TCR sequence derives from a man younger than 45 in good health. The V call is TRBV2, the J call TRBJ2-3; D might be TRBD2 (6 bases). Sequencing used naive CD4+ T cells from blood. The CDR3 spells CASRFGTSLRTDTQYF. The DNA of the CDR3 is TGTGCCAGCAGGTTTGGTACTAGCCTCCGCACAGATACGCAGTATTTT.